A selection of T cell receptor beta chains follows, all from one sample in a study of blood T cell repertoires in COVID-19. The protocol was immunoSEQ multiplex PCR, while the TCRdb copy is restricted to in-frame clones and leaves out a portion. Of about 330,000 clones in the sample, 85% are singletons; the top ten hold around 7.8%. Sequenced material: peripheral blood. The receptors originated from a human donor in a cohort sampled during active COVID-19. CDR3s include the opening cysteine and the closing phenylalanine or tryptophan. Fields, in order: V gene, J gene, D gene, clone size, CDR3 DNA, CDR3 protein. D genes are given only for firm matches. Some rows have no size entry. The others give once, few or many, or a class for an expanded clone.

TRBV29-1	TRBJ2-3	TRBD2	-	TGCAGCTTTGCCTCGGCTAGCGGGGTTACAGATACGCAGTATTTT	CSFASASGVTDTQYF
TRBV9	TRBJ2-1	TRBD2	-	TGTGCCAGCAGCCTTAGGACTAGCGGAAACAATGAGCAGTTCTTC	CASSLRTSGNNEQFF
TRBV6-5	TRBJ1-2	TRBD1	-	TGTGCCAGCAGTACGACAGGGAACTATGGCTACACCTTC	CASSTTGNYGYTF
TRBV3-1/TRBV3-2	TRBJ1-2	-	-	TGTGCCAGCAGCCAAGGAACAGGATCCGGCTACACCTTC	CASSQGTGSGYTF
TRBV13	TRBJ2-3	TRBD1	-	TGTGCCAGCAGCTCCCCCGAGCCCGGGACAGGGATGGAAAGCACAGATACGCAGTATTTT	CASSSPEPGTGMESTDTQYF
TRBV19	TRBJ1-3	TRBD1	-	TGTGCCAGTAGCCTCGGGACAGGGGGCGGAAACACCATATATTTT	CASSLGTGGGNTIYF
TRBV30	TRBJ1-6	-	once	TGTGCCTGGAGTGTACTAGGGTCACCCCTCCACTTT	CAWSVLGSPLHF
TRBV19	TRBJ2-7	TRBD2	-	TGTGCCAGTAGTTCCTCCGGGACTAGCGGCTACGAGCAGTACTTC	CASSSSGTSGYEQYF
TRBV21-1	TRBJ2-7	-	-	TGTGCCAGCAGCCCGCCGGGCCAAAAGGGGGACGAGCAGTACTTC	CASSPPGQKGDEQYF
TRBV9	TRBJ2-2	-	-	TGTGCCAGCAGCGTAGTTCAGACCGGGGAGCTGTTTTTT	CASSVVQTGELFF
TRBV6-5	TRBJ2-6	-	-	TGTGCCAGCAGGGCGCAGGGGACTGGGGCCAACGTCCTGACTTTC	CASRAQGTGANVLTF
TRBV27	TRBJ2-7	TRBD2	-	TGTGCCAGCAGGGAAAAGCGGGGACCCTCCTACGAGCAGTACTTC	CASREKRGPSYEQYF
TRBV10-3	TRBJ1-1	TRBD1	once	TGTGCCATCAGGCCTGACAGGGAGATGAACACTGAAGCTTTCTTT	CAIRPDREMNTEAFF
TRBV2	TRBJ1-1	-	-	TGTGCCAGCAGTGAAGGCACAGGCGTGAACACTGAAGCTTTCTTT	CASSEGTGVNTEAFF
TRBV7-3	TRBJ2-3	TRBD2	-	TGTGCCAGCAGCTTAACCCCGCGGCGGGGGGGCACAGATACGCAGTATTTT	CASSLTPRRGGTDTQYF
TRBV5-1	TRBJ1-1	TRBD1	-	TGCGCCAGCAGCTTGGAGGGCAGGGGGATTGGTGATCTCACTGAAGCTTTCTTT	CASSLEGRGIGDLTEAFF
TRBV30	TRBJ1-1	TRBD1	-	TGTGCCTGGAGTGTAAGGGGGCACACTGAAGCTTTCTTT	CAWSVRGHTEAFF
TRBV3-1/TRBV3-2	TRBJ2-7	-	-	TGTGCCAGCAGACCAGGGGGGTCCTACGAGCAGTACTTC	CASRPGGSYEQYF